This T cell receptor (beta chain) was identified in a study of cytomegalovirus exposure and HLA in healthy donors. General observations from the study: Reports showed the classifier diagnosing cytomegalovirus status with high specificity and sensitivity. Earlier findings revealed that most TCR beta V segments proved productive either about 87% or about 30% of the time. Among CMV-associated TCR beta chains, most appeared HLA-restricted in a later analysis. Specificity for CMV antigens was confirmed in vitro for a few of the CMV-associated chains.

Primers for the PCR totalled 60 Vbeta and 13 Jbeta. Only in-frame clones appear in the TCRdb table, and some are missing; sequencing was by immunoSEQ multiplex PCR. The repertoire includes 100,000 to 150,000 clones, about three quarters of them detected once, and around 1.9% sits in the top ten. Germline-derived CDR1 and CDR2 are SGHTA and FQGNSA. Trimming shortened V by 2 bases and J by 2 bases, and 10 bases separated the two germline ends. The CDR3 has 15 amino acids. This clone has only a few counts. The antigen remains unidentified. This chain connects TRBV7-2 to TRBJ1-5; D call uncertain. What was sequenced was PBMCs. The TCR sequence derives from a woman aged 40 to 49 in good health and CMV-seronegative. CDR3 sequence reads: CASSLRVGGNQPQHF. The CDR3 DNA follows: TGTGCCAGCAGCTTACGGGTGGGAGGCAATCAGCCCCAGCATTTT.